The rows below give T cell receptor beta chains drawn from one sample of a study of monozygotic twins with cystic fibrosis. Clones were sequenced by immunoSEQ multiplex PCR, and TCRdb holds only the in-frame ones, with some missing. The repertoire has about 26,000 clones, 95% to 97% of them found once; the top ten carry roughly 2.5%. The sample taken for sequencing was blood. These receptors came from a girl aged 2 to 9 with cystic fibrosis. CDR3s include the opening cysteine and the closing phenylalanine or tryptophan. The order of the fields is D gene, J gene, V gene, clone size, CDR3 DNA, CDR3 protein. A D gene is named only where the DNA matches it firmly. Where a row states a size, it is once, few, many or the class of an expanded clone; other rows omit it.

.,TRBJ2-5,TRBV4-1,.,TGCGCCAGCAGCCCCGGGACATATCAAGAGACCCAGTACTTC,CASSPGTYQETQYF
.,TRBJ2-7,TRBV10-1,once,TGCGCCAGCAGTGAGACAGGGATTTTCGACGTAAGTAGGGGCGAGCAGTACTTC,CASSETGIFDVSRGEQYF
.,TRBJ1-2,TRBV12-5,.,TGTGCTAGTGCCCTCTCCGGGGCTGGTGGCTACACCTTC,CASALSGAGGYTF
.,TRBJ2-1,TRBV27,few,TGTGCCAGCAGTTTCTCAACGACTGGGGACAATGAGCAGTTCTTC,CASSFSTTGDNEQFF
TRBD2,TRBJ2-1,TRBV7-9,.,TGTGCCAGCAGCCCTTTGACTAGCGGGAGTAGGTATGAGCAGTTCTTC,CASSPLTSGSRYEQFF
TRBD2,TRBJ2-4,TRBV27,.,TGTGCCAGCAGTTTTGGCGGGAGGGCCAAAAACATTCAGTACTTC,CASSFGGRAKNIQYF
.,TRBJ2-4,TRBV19,.,TGTGCCAGTAGCACAGCCCCGTTAGGGGGATACATTCAGTACTTC,CASSTAPLGGYIQYF
TRBD2,TRBJ2-5,TRBV5-6,.,TGTGCCATCATCGGGACTAGCGGGAGAGAGACCCAGTACTTC,CAIIGTSGRETQYF
.,TRBJ2-3,TRBV12-5,.,TGTGCTAGTGCCCGACCGCCTGGGGGAGATACGCAGTATTTT,CASARPPGGDTQYF
.,TRBJ2-5,TRBV5-1,once,TGCGCCAGCAGCTTGGGCAGCCAAGAGACCCAGTACTTC,CASSLGSQETQYF
.,TRBJ1-1,TRBV10-3,.,TGTGCCATCAGTGAGTTTGTGGGGATTTATACTGAAGCTTTCTTT,CAISEFVGIYTEAFF
.,TRBJ2-7,TRBV5-8,.,TGTGCCAGCAGTCCCCGGGGCTTAGTCTCCTACGAGCAGTACTTC,CASSPRGLVSYEQYF
TRBD1,TRBJ2-7,TRBV2,.,TGTGCCAGCAGGAGGAGCCTTTGGACAGGGGCTTCCTACGAGCAGTACTTC,CASRRSLWTGASYEQYF
.,TRBJ1-1,TRBV9,.,TGTGCCAGCAGCGTAAGTGGAAGGATGAACACTGAAGCTTTCTTT,CASSVSGRMNTEAFF
TRBD2,TRBJ2-1,TRBV10-3,.,TGTGCCACCGAGGGACCCACTAGCGGGAGTGAGTATGAGCAGTTCTTC,CATEGPTSGSEYEQFF
.,TRBJ1-5,TRBV28,once,TGTGCCAGCAGTTCCCCGCTGACTCTGCCCCAGCATTTT,CASSSPLTLPQHF
.,TRBJ1-2,TRBV10-3,.,TGTGCCATCAGTGAGACATGGGGACTCTATGGCTACACCTTC,CAISETWGLYGYTF
.,TRBJ1-1,TRBV10-3,.,TGTGCCATCAGTGAGTGGGAAGCCACTGAAGCTTTCTTT,CAISEWEATEAFF
.,TRBJ2-7,TRBV21-1,.,TGTGCCAGCTACCCGGGGTGGACAGGTCAATCCTACGAGCAGTACTTC,CASYPGWTGQSYEQYF
.,TRBJ2-5,TRBV27,.,TGTGCCAGCAGTCTCGGGACACCCCAAGAGACCCAGTACTTC,CASSLGTPQETQYF
.,TRBJ2-7,TRBV13,.,TGTGCCAGCAGCTTAGAAGTGGGACGGGAACCGAACGAGCAGTACTTC,CASSLEVGREPNEQYF
.,TRBJ2-5,TRBV29-1,.,TGCAGCGTTGGCCCAGAGACCCAGTACTTC,CSVGPETQYF
TRBD1,TRBJ1-1,TRBV5-4,.,TGTGCCAGCAGCATAAACAGGGGCGCTGAAGCTTTCTTT,CASSINRGAEAFF
.,TRBJ1-2,TRBV7-2,once,TGTGCCAGCAGCTTAGGCGTTTCCAGAGGCTACACCTTC,CASSLGVSRGYTF
.,TRBJ2-2,TRBV9,.,TGTGCCAGCAGCGTAGGGGATAGGGAGGCCTTCTTGGCCGGGGAGCTGTTTTTT,CASSVGDREAFLAGELFF
.,TRBJ2-5,TRBV30,.,TGTGCCTGGAGGTCAGACCCTTACCCGCAAGAGACCCAGTACTTC,CAWRSDPYPQETQYF
.,TRBJ1-1,TRBV6-1,.,TGTGCCAGCAGTGTCGGGCAGGGCAAGATGAACACTGAAGCTTTCTTT,CASSVGQGKMNTEAFF